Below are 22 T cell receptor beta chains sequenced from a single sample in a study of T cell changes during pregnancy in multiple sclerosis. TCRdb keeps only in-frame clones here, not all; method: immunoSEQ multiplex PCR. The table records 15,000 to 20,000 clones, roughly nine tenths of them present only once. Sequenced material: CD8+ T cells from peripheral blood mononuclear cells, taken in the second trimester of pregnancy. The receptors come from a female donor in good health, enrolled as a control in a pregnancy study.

As DNA, the CDR3 is TGTGCCAGCAGCTTTATCACGGGAGGAGTCTACGAGCAGTACTTC. This encodes CASSFITGGVYEQYF. The genes are TRBV7-8 and TRBJ2-7, with 7 nucleotides matching TRBD2. This CDR3 has 15 residues. Germline V CDR1 and CDR2: SGHVS, FQNEAQ. V gave up 3 bases and J gave up 3 bases; unmatched junction bases: 8.

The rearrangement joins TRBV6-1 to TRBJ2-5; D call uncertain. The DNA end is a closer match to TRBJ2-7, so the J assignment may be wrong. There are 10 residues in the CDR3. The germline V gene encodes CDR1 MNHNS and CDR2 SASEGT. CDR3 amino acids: CASSGYEQYF. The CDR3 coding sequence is TGTGCCAGCAGTGGGTACGAGCAGTACTTC.

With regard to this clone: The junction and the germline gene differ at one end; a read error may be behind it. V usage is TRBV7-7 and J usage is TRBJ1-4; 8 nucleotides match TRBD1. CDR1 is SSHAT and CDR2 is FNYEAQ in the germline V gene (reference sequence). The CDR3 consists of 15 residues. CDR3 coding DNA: TGTGCTAGCAGCTTGGGACAGGCAACTAATGAAAAACTGTTTTTT. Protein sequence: CASSLGQATNEKLFF.

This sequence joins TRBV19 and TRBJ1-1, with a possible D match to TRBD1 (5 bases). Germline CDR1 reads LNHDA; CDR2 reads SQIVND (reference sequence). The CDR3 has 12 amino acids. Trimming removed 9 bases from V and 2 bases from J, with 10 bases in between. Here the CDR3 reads CASATGNTEAFF. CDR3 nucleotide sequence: TGTGCCAGCGCTACAGGTAACACTGAAGCTTTCTTT.

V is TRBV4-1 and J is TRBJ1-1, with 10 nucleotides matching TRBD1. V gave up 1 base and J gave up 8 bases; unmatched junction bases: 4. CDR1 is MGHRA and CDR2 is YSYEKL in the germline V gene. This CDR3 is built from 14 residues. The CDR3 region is CASSQVGTGVEAFF. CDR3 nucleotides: TGCGCCAGCAGCCAAGTAGGGACAGGGGTCGAAGCTTTCTTT.

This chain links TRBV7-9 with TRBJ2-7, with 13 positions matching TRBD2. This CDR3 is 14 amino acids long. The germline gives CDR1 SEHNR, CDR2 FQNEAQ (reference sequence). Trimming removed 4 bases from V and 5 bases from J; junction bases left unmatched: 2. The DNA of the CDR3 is TGTGCCAGCAGCTCACTAGCGGGGGGGCACGAGCAGTACTTC. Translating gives CASSSLAGGHEQYF.

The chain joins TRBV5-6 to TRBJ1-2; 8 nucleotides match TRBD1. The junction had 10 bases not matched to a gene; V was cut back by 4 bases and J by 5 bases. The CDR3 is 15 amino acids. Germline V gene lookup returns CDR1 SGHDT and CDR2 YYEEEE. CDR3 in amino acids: CASSLGTGASYGYTF. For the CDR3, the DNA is TGTGCCAGCAGCCTTGGGACAGGCGCTAGTTATGGCTACACCTTC.

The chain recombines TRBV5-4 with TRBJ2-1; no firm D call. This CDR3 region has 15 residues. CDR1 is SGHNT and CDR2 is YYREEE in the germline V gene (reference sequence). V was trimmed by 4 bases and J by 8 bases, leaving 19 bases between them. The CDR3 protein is CASSPGVGALDEQFF. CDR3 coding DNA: TGTGCCAGCAGCCCCGGTGTGGGCGCGTTGGATGAGCAGTTCTTC.

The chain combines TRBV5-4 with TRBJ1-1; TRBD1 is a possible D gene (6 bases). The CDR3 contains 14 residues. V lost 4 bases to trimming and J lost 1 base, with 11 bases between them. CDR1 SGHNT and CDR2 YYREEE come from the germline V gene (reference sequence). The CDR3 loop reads CASSLGGANTEAFF. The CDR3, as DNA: TGTGCCAGCAGCCTCGGGGGGGCGAACACTGAAGCTTTCTTT.

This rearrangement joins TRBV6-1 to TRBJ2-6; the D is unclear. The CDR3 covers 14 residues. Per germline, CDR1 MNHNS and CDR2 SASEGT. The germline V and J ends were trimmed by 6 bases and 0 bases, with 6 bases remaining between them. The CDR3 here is CASSADSGANVLTF. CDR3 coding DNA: TGTGCCAGCAGCGCAGACTCTGGGGCCAACGTCCTGACTTTC.

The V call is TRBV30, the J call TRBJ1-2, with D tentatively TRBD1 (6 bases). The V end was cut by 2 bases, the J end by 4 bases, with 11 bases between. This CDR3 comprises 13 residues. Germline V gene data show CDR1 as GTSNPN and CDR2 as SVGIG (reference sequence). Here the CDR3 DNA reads TGTGCCTGGAGTTCAGGGGTCGGCTATGGCTACACCTTC. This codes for CAWSSGVGYGYTF. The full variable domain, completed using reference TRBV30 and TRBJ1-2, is SQTIHQWPATLVQPVGSPLSLECTVEGTSNPNLYWYRQAAGRGLQLLFYSVGIGQISSEVPQNLSASRPQDRQFILSSKKLLLSDSGFYLCAWSSGVGYGYTFGSGTRLTVV.

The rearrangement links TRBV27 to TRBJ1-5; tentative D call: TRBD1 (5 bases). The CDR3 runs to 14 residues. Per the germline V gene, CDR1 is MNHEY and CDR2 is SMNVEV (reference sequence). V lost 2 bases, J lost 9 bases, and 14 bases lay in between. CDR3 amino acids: CASSLGAGLRPQHF. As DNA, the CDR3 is TGTGCCAGCAGTTTAGGGGCAGGGTTACGGCCCCAGCATTTT.

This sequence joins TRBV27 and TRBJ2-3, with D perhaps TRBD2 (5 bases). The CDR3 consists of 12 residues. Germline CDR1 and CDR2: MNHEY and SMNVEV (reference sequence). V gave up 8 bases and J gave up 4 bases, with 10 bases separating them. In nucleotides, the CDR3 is TGTGCCAGCGGGCGGACTCCAGATACGCAGTATTTT. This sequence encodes CASGRTPDTQYF.

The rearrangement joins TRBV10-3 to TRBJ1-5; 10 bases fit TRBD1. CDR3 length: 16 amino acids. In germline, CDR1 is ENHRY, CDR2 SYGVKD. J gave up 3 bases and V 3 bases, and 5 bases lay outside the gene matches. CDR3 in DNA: TGTGCCATCAGTGACCGGACAGGGGGGGACAATCAGCCCCAGCATTTT. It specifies CAISDRTGGDNQPQHF.

This CDR3 is CASSEAIRDIQYF. As DNA, the CDR3 is TGTGCCAGCAGTGAAGCGATCCGGGACATTCAGTACTTC. The chain employs TRBV2 and TRBJ2-4; D is ambiguous. The CDR3 runs to 13 residues. V lost 0 bases and J lost 8, with 8 bases in between. CDR1 is SNHLY, CDR2 FYNNEI, per germline. The whole variable domain, remainder taken from reference TRBV2 and TRBJ2-4, is EPEVTQTPSHQVTQMGQEVILRCVPISNHLYFYWYRQILGQKVEFLVSFYNNEISEKSEIFDDQFSVERPDGSNFTLKIRSTKLEDSAMYFCASSEAIRDIQYFGAGTRLSVL.

CDR3 nucleotide sequence: TGCGCCAGCAGCTACGGACAGGGGGCCAAAGGCTACGAGCAGTACTTC. Amino acids: CASSYGQGAKGYEQYF. The V call is TRBV5-1, the J call TRBJ2-7; 11 nucleotides match TRBD1. Germline V CDR1 and CDR2: SGHRS, YFSETQ. Trimming took 3 bases from V and 3 from J; bases not matched to a gene: 8. This CDR3 comprises 16 residues.

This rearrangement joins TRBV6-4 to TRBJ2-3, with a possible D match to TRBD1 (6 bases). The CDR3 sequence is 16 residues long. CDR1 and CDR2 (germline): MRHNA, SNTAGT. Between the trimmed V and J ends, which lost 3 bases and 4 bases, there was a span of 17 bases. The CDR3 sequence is CASSETPGRGADTQYF. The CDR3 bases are TGTGCCAGCAGTGAGACCCCCGGCAGGGGTGCAGATACGCAGTATTTT.

CDR3 in amino acids: CASRSGGGGLFGEFF. As DNA, the CDR3 is TGTGCCAGCAGGTCCGGGGGCGGGGGACTTTTTGGGGAGTTCTTC. The genes are TRBV11-2 and TRBJ2-1; weak D call: TRBD2 (7 bases). The V end was cut by 6 bases, the J end by 14 bases, with 26 bases between. Germline V gene lookup returns CDR1 SGHAT and CDR2 FQNNGV. The CDR3 contains 15 residues.

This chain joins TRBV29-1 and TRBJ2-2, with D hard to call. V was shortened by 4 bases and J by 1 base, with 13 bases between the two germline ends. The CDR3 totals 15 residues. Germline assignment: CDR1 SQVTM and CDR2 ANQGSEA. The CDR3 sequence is CSVAARGENTGELFF. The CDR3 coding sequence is TGCAGCGTTGCAGCGCGAGGAGAGAACACCGGGGAGCTGTTTTTT.

For the CDR3, the DNA is TGTGCCAGCAGTTTATCGAGGCCTGAGTCGAACTATAACTATGGCTACACCTTC. This translates into CASSLSRPESNYNYGYTF. The V and J genes are TRBV27 and TRBJ1-2; D not resolved. Trimming stripped 0 bases from V and 1 base from J, with 18 bases between. CDR3 length equals 18 residues. Germline assignment: CDR1 MNHEY and CDR2 SMNVEV (reference sequence).

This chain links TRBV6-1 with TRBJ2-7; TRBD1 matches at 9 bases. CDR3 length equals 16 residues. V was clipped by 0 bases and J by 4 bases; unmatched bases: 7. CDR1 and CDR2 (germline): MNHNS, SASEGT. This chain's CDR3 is CASSEAPGQGGYEQYF. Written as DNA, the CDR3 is TGTGCCAGCAGTGAAGCGCCGGGACAGGGAGGGTACGAGCAGTACTTC.

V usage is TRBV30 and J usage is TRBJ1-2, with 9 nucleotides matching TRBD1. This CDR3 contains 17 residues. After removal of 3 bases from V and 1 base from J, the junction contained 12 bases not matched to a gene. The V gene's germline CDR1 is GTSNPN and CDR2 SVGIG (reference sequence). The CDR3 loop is CAWSTDGTGIFNYGYTF. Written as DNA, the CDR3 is TGTGCCTGGAGCACTGACGGGACAGGGATCTTTAACTATGGCTACACCTTC.